These 3 T cell receptor beta chains were all obtained from the same sample, sequenced in a study of shared clonotypes between healthy human individuals. Profiled with immunoSEQ multiplex PCR; TCRdb holds only in-frame clones, not every one. The sample has under 200,000 clones; about 93% are singletons. Source material: naive CD4+ T cells sorted from blood. Subset in this sample: CD45RA+ positively selected. The receptors shown here come from a woman aged 25 to 39 in good health.

The chain links TRBV27 to TRBJ2-7; 9 bases align to TRBD2. The CDR3 has 14 amino acids. The V and J ends lost 7 bases and 4 bases, in that order; junction bases with no gene match: 8. Germline assignment: CDR1 MNHEY and CDR2 SMNVEV (reference sequence). The CDR3 loop reads CASTKAGGPYEQYF. The CDR3 DNA follows: TGTGCCAGCACGAAAGCGGGAGGTCCTTACGAGCAGTACTTC.

The chain couples TRBV4-1 to TRBJ2-2, with D perhaps TRBD2 (6 bases). V was pared by 0 bases and J by 1 base, with 18 bases between. CDR1 MGHRA and CDR2 YSYEKL come from the germline V gene. The CDR3 is made up of 19 amino acids. CDR3 sequence (DNA): TGCGCCAGCAGCCAAGATCTTAGCGGAGTAACACGGAACACCGGGGAGCTGTTTTTT. It codes for CASSQDLSGVTRNTGELFF.

The CDR3 sequence: CASSSRTSGRHNEQFF. The CDR3 region has the DNA TGTGCCAGCAGCTCAAGGACTAGCGGGAGACACAATGAGCAGTTCTTC. The V call is TRBV11-3, the J call TRBJ2-1; 13 nucleotides match TRBD2. This CDR3 is built from 16 residues. Germline lookup yields CDR1 SGHNT and CDR2 YENEEA. J was trimmed by 5 bases and V by 4 bases; bases with no gene match: 5.